The source of this T cell receptor (beta chain) is a study of blood T cells in healthy people across ages (dated by TCRdb to 2013 to 2016). Study-wide context: Template switching captured roughly one uniquely barcoded TCR beta cDNA molecule per two T cells in model experiments. To avoid experimental bias, donors of different ages were spread randomly across the sequencing lanes. For two donors (one aged 18 to 30 and one aged 80 or older), the study analyzed two additional independent replicas of 1 million unique cDNA reads from the same blood draw. The donors were divided into four age groups: young (average around 15 years), middle-aged (approximately 39), aged (about 60) and long-lived (about 90). The study measured age-related changes in TCR beta repertoire diversity using deep sequencing normalized with unique cDNA molecular identifiers.

V and J lose 1 base and 3 bases, and a span of 18 bases separates them. Reading the germline V gene (reference sequence) gives CDR1 DFQATT and CDR2 SNEGSKA. The CDR3, from cysteine to phenylalanine, totals 16 residues. Only CDR3 DNA is held: 48 bases, read in frame from base 1. Libraries were constructed by 5' RACE. Sequenced on an Illumina HiSeq 2500. A second about 7 to 12 cycle PCR used a sample-barcoded 5' primer and a J-beta primer mix. Each TCR beta cDNA molecule received a unique molecular identifier from a template-switch 5' adaptor carrying 12 random nucleotides. At least 2.5 million CDR3-containing paired-end reads were obtained from each sample. First-strand cDNA was synthesized from all RNA with the Mint cDNA synthesis kit, primed by a TRBC-specific oligonucleotide. All cDNA was treated with uracil-DNA glycosylase and then went through a first 18-cycle PCR with the universal primers M1SS and BC2_uni_R. The authors processed their data as follows. For normalization, 1 million high-quality reads, each with a distinct molecular identifier, were randomly selected from each sample. Instead of being binned into consensus sequences, reads that shared molecular identifiers were thrown out. MiTCR, run with a Q25 quality threshold and the strictest error-elimination algorithm, handled CDR3 identification, clonotype clustering and error correction. Lower-bound total TCR beta diversity was estimated with a nonparametric unseen species model using Euler transformation. The public reads were reprocessed in TCRdb via fastp at Q25 and MiXCR, keeping in-frame beta chains. Rows are combined by CDR3 protein, so each entry shows the most common genes and DNA. For this entry, the V and J calls and clone size follow TCRdb and not the study's own pipeline. The sample table lists 1 million to 1.2 million distinct CDR3 sequences, roughly two fifths of them with a count of one. The biggest ten clones account for roughly 14% of the sample.

The donors were roughly 39 Caucasian individuals from Russia, aged roughly 6 to 100 years, who were systemically healthy. Around 9.9 milliliters of peripheral blood were collected from each donor into EDTA-treated Vacutainer tubes. PBMCs were isolated by Ficoll-Paque density-gradient centrifugation, with at least 7 million obtained per sample. Trizol reagent was used to extract total RNA from PBMCs, with at least 6 micrograms per sample. For every donor, an aliquot of PBMCs went through flow cytometry to measure the percentages of naive CD45RAhigh/CD27high T cells. Summary of the overall study and its limitations: Observed TCR beta diversity correlated strongly with the percentage of naive T cells measured by flow cytometry. Because the CMV infection status of the donors was unknown, age-related changes in expanded clonotypes may potentially have been confounded. Estimates of total diversity based on one million sequenced T cells were considered lower bounds and underestimates. Compared with the aged group, the long-lived group had more naive CD4+ T cells, fewer expanded clones and increased TCR diversity, suggesting age selection. Since profiling was done on bulk unsorted PBMCs, naive and antigen-experienced compartments could not be conclusively compared. As age increased, observed TCR beta diversity per million T cells dropped in a roughly linear way, and a significant reduction was already evident by age 40.

In the case of this clonotype: The antigen this receptor binds is unknown. The sample holds no much larger clone one base away, and base qualities are not on file.

The chain was built from TRBV20-1 and TRBJ1-2; matching of 5 bases hints at TRBD1 as the D gene. This clonotype was obtained from a young man in good health. Source material: blood. The CDR3 protein is CSARGGWRTSDYGYTF. At the DNA level, the sequence is TGCAGTGCTAGAGGGGGGTGGAGGACCAGCGACTATGGCTACACCTTC.